What follows are 10 T cell receptor beta chains derived from one specimen sequenced in a study of T cell responses to AZD1222 COVID-19 vaccine. Measured with immunoSEQ multiplex PCR; TCRdb has only the in-frame clones, and not every one. The table records tens of thousands of clones, under 95% of them present only once. Sequencing used peripheral blood, obtained on day 0 of AZD1222 vaccination. The receptors stem from an adult in good health.

The chain recombines TRBV19 with TRBJ1-1; a possible D gene is TRBD1 (5 bases). The germline gives CDR1 LNHDA, CDR2 SQIVND (reference sequence). Trimming removed 6 bases at V and 4 bases at J, with 9 bases between. The CDR3 has 12 amino acids. In nucleotides, the CDR3 is TGTGCCAGTAGACACGACAGCACTGAAGCTTTCTTT. Translating gives CASRHDSTEAFF.

This chain connects TRBV4-1 to TRBJ1-4; the D gene is possibly TRBD1 (5 bases). V gave up 3 bases and J gave up 10 bases, with 18 bases separating them. The CDR3 is 15 residues long. Germline V lookup: CDR1 MGHRA, CDR2 YSYEKL. The CDR3 coding sequence is TGCGCCAGCAGCCACGCTGAACTCAGGGAACCAAAACTGTTTTTT. This translates into CASSHAELREPKLFF.

The CDR3 DNA reads as TGTGCCAGCAGTTTGTCTCGCTCCTACAATGAGCAGTTCTTC. It yields the protein CASSLSRSYNEQFF. The V call is TRBV27, the J call TRBJ2-1, with no clear D. Deletions cut 3 bases from V and 0 bases from J, with 6 bases between. The germline CDR1 and CDR2 sequences are MNHEY and SMNVEV (reference sequence). This CDR3 is 14 amino acids long.

J is TRBJ1-5 and V is TRBV28; a possible D gene is TRBD1 (6 bases). The CDR3 sequence is 17 residues long. Germline CDR1 MDHEN, CDR2 SYDVKM. V lost 3 bases and J lost 1, with 16 bases in between. CDR3 in DNA: TGTGCCAGCAGTTTCGGCAGGGGAGGTCGGAGCAATCAGCCCCAGCATTTT. The encoded protein is CASSFGRGGRSNQPQHF.

A single count supports this clone. This sequence joins TRBV7-9 and TRBJ2-7; perhaps D is TRBD1 or TRBD2 (6 bases each). CDR1 and CDR2 (germline): SEHNR, FQNEAQ (reference sequence). Trimming took 7 bases from V and 2 from J, leaving 15 bases between them. The CDR3 consists of 14 residues. CDR3 sequence reads: CASTPGAGPYEQYF. As DNA, the CDR3 is TGTGCCAGCACCCCGGGGGCGGGGCCCTACGAGCAGTACTTC. The variable domain in full, with the rest retrieved from reference TRBV7-9 and TRBJ2-7, is DTGVSQNPRHKITKRGQNVTFRCDPISEHNRLYWYRQTLGQGPEFLTYFQNEAQLEKSRLLSDRFSAERPKGSFSTLEIQRTEQGDSAMYLCASTPGAGPYEQYFGPGTRLTVT.

This clone has only a few counts. The CDR3 nucleotides read TGTGCCATAGGGACAGGGTTTAATGAAAAACTGTTTTTT. Translated: CAIGTGFNEKLFF. The gene calls are TRBV10-3 and TRBJ1-4; 9 bases map to TRBD1. Germline CDR1 and CDR2: ENHRY and SYGVKD. The CDR3 is 13 amino acids. V was pared by 9 bases and J by 4 bases, with 3 bases of the junction left unmatched.

The gene calls are TRBV6-5 and TRBJ2-7; no reliable D call. V was cut by 7 bases and J by 2 bases, with 12 bases left in between. Germline V gene data show CDR1 as MNHEY and CDR2 as SVGAGI. This CDR3 contains 13 residues. The CDR3 loop is CASTQQRAYEQYF. CDR3 bases: TGTGCCAGCACCCAGCAGCGAGCCTACGAGCAGTACTTC.

The V gene is TRBV6-5, the J gene TRBJ2-1; 7 bases are a match to TRBD2. Germline-derived CDR1 and CDR2 are MNHEY and SVGAGI. The length of the CDR3 is 12 residues. The J segment lost 8 bases and the V segment lost 10 bases, leaving 8 bases of the junction unmatched. The CDR3 loop reads CATMGGGDEQFF. In DNA, the CDR3 is TGTGCCACCATGGGGGGAGGGGATGAGCAGTTCTTC.

This clone appeared once. CDR3 sequence reads: CASSLSNGELFF. The CDR3 region has the DNA TGTGCCAGCAGTTTATCGAACGGGGAGCTGTTTTTT. The chain recombines TRBV27 with TRBJ2-2; D unclear. Trimming pared 0 bases from V and 7 bases from J, leaving 3 bases between. The CDR3 length is 12 residues. Per the germline V gene, CDR1 is MNHEY and CDR2 is SMNVEV (reference sequence).

The chain employs TRBV30 and TRBJ2-5, with 9 bases fitting TRBD2. Germline V CDR1 and CDR2: GTSNPN, SVGIG (reference sequence). Losses at the gene ends were 0 bases for V and 5 bases for J; bases not matched to a gene: 13. The CDR3 has 17 amino acids. The DNA for the CDR3 is TGTGCCTGGAGTGTATTCGCGGGAGGGCCGAAAAGGGAGACCCAGTACTTC. Residues: CAWSVFAGGPKRETQYF.